This note documents a single T cell receptor (beta chain) sequence. The data derive from a study of human T cells and chemical hapten exposure. Described time point: pre-sensitization, week 0. Indicated treatment: therapeutic diphenylcyclopropenone sensitization with weekly scalp DPC. The study extracted total RNA from unfractionated whole blood. Individual cDNA molecules received unique molecular identifiers in the library. As processed by the authors: 95,638 TCRs per sample was the median, with a range of about 20,000 to 690,600. Each CDR3 protein gets one entry after TCRdb re-called the RACE reads with MiXCR. The authors' filters were not applied to this entry. The table records roughly 100,000 distinct CDR3 sequences, under 14% of them present only once. The source is a woman aged 60-70 years with alopecia areata. Some clones in this sample may be carry-over from other donors' samples. Sequencing was performed on whole blood, taken in connection with sensitization to the hapten diphenylcyclopropenone (DPC).

CDR3 residues: CAWGTGFSLNTEAFF. The CDR3 DNA sequence: TGTGCCTGGGGGACAGGGTTCTCGTTGAACACTGAAGCTTTCTTT. V is TRBV30 and J is TRBJ1-1; 9 nucleotides match TRBD1. V gave up 5 bases and J gave up 0 bases; unmatched junction bases: 7. CDR1 is GTSNPN and CDR2 is SVGIG in the germline V gene (reference sequence). This CDR3 comprises 15 residues. The full variable domain, with the rest looked up from reference TRBV30 and TRBJ1-1, is SQTIHQWPATLVQPVGSPLSLECTVEGTSNPNLYWYRQAAGRGLQLLFYSVGIGQISSEVPQNLSASRPQDRQFILSSKKLLLSDSGFYLCAWGTGFSLNTEAFFGQGTRLTVV.